A selection of T cell receptor beta chains follows, all from one sample in a study of blood T cell repertoires in COVID-19. Here immunoSEQ multiplex PCR was the method, and the copy in TCRdb shows in-frame clones only, minus some. Altogether some 55,000 clones are present, about 87% being singletons, with the ten largest covering 6% to 8.5%. The specimen was peripheral blood. The receptors originated from a man aged 55 to 70 with acute or convalescent COVID-19. CDR3s include the opening cysteine and the closing phenylalanine or tryptophan. A D gene is named only where the DNA matches it firmly. Rows may omit the clone size; those that give it use once, few, many or a size class.

abundance | j_gene | d_gene | v_gene | CDR3nt | CDR3aa
- | TRBJ1-4 | - | TRBV9 | TGTGCCAGCAGCGTAGGGCTGACTAATGAAAAACTGTTTTTT | CASSVGLTNEKLFF
- | TRBJ1-5 | - | TRBV5-1 | TGCGCCAGCAGCTTCAGGGCAGACGGGAGAAGGCAGCCCCAGCATTTT | CASSFRADGRRQPQHF
- | TRBJ2-1 | TRBD1 | TRBV19 | TGTGCCAGTAGTCAAACCCGGGACAGGGGCTACAATGAGCAGTTCTTC | CASSQTRDRGYNEQFF
- | TRBJ2-3 | TRBD2 | TRBV6-5 | TGTGCCAGCAGTCCGGGACTAGCGACAGATACGCAGTATTTT | CASSPGLATDTQYF
once | TRBJ2-6 | - | TRBV5-6 | TGTGCCAGCAGCTTGGGACAGTCCTCTGGGGCCAACGTCCTGACTTTC | CASSLGQSSGANVLTF
- | TRBJ2-1 | - | TRBV9 | TGTGCCAGCAGCGTAGATCGGGGAAGCTCCTACAATGAGCAGTTCTTC | CASSVDRGSSYNEQFF
- | TRBJ1-6 | TRBD1 | TRBV6-6 | TGTGCCAGCAGAGCCGTGAGGGGGCAGGCATCACCCCTCCACTTT | CASRAVRGQASPLHF
- | TRBJ2-7 | - | TRBV7-2 | TGTGCCAGCAGCTTATCGGCCTACGAGCAGTACTTC | CASSLSAYEQYF
- | TRBJ2-1 | - | TRBV5-1 | TGCGCCAGCAGCTTGGGTCCCCCGGGGTATGAGCAGTTCTTC | CASSLGPPGYEQFF
once | TRBJ1-2 | TRBD1 | TRBV7-9 | TGTGCCAGCAGGCTAATACAGGGGGCGCGAGGCTACACCTTC | CASRLIQGARGYTF
- | TRBJ2-1 | TRBD2 | TRBV7-2 | TGTGCCAGCAGCTCAAATAGCGGGGGGGCCTATGAGCAGTTCTTC | CASSSNSGGAYEQFF
- | TRBJ2-5 | - | TRBV7-2 | TGTGCCAGCAGCTTAAGCCTGGGGGAGGTGGAGACCCAGTACTTC | CASSLSLGEVETQYF
- | TRBJ1-1 | TRBD1 | TRBV29-1 | TGCAGCGTCGAGGGGGACTCGGCCGGGACAGGATTAAACACTGAAGCTTTCTTT | CSVEGDSAGTGLNTEAFF
- | TRBJ1-2 | - | TRBV20-1 | TGCAGTGCCCCGGAGGGCTACACCTTC | CSAPEGYTF
- | TRBJ1-1 | - | TRBV5-4 | TGTGCCAGCAGCTACCTAGGGGGGAACACTGAAGCTTTCTTT | CASSYLGGNTEAFF
- | TRBJ1-1 | - | TRBV7-2 | TGTGCCAGCAGTTCACAGTATGAAGCTTTCTTT | CASSSQYEAFF
once | TRBJ2-5 | TRBD2 | TRBV5-1 | TGCGCCAGCAGCTTGGGGTCAGGTATGAGCGGGGGTCGAGAGACCCAGTACTTC | CASSLGSGMSGGRETQYF
- | TRBJ1-5 | TRBD1 | TRBV6-2/TRBV6-3 | TGTGCCAGCAGCTTCGGACAGGGAAATCAGCCCCAGCATTTT | CASSFGQGNQPQHF
- | TRBJ2-5 | TRBD1 | TRBV6-5 | TGTGCCAGCGGAAGGGTGGGACAGCAAGAGACCCAGTACTTC | CASGRVGQQETQYF
- | TRBJ2-1 | TRBD2 | TRBV27 | TGTGCCAGCACTACAACGGGGACTAGGGTTAATGAGCAGTTCTTC | CASTTTGTRVNEQFF
- | TRBJ1-5 | - | TRBV27 | TGTGCCAGCAGTACTCGACAGGAGCTCAATCAGCCCCAGCATTTT | CASSTRQELNQPQHF
- | TRBJ1-1 | TRBD1 | TRBV29-1 | TGCAGCGTTGAAGACAGGGGGCAGAAAGGCACTGAAGCTTTCTTT | CSVEDRGQKGTEAFF
- | TRBJ1-2 | - | TRBV10-2 | TGCGCCAGCAGACCTCAGCAGGGGCGATATGGCTACACCTTC | CASRPQQGRYGYTF